Each of the 16 T cell receptor beta chains below was sequenced from the same sample in a study of T cells in women clearing cervical HPV infection. Some clones are missing from TCRdb's copy, which holds only in-frame ones; the method was immunoSEQ multiplex PCR. The sample is made up of 25,000 to 30,000 clones, and the top ten hold 3.7% of it. Specimen: blood buffy coat. These receptors all stem from a woman aged 18-70 years with a cervical HPV16 infection that either progressed to CIN3+ or cleared (not recorded which).

Worth noting for this clone: The read gets to within 3 residues of the CDR3 end, and the germline J gene fills in the rest. The chain employs TRBV19 and TRBJ1-4, with D possibly being TRBD1 (5 bases). The germline V gene has CDR1 LNHDA and CDR2 SQIVND (reference sequence). V lost 6 bases and J 0 bases, leaving 11 bases between the germline ends. The CDR3 extends over 15 amino acids. The CDR3 bases that were read are TGTGCCAGTAGCGTTCAGGGATCAACTAATGAAAAA. Translating gives CASSVQGSTNEK. In full, the CDR3 is CASSVQGSTNEKLFF.

Points on this clone: The CDR3 end is not reached by the read, which stops 3 residues before it; the germline J gene fills it in. V is TRBV5-6 and J is TRBJ2-3; D possibly corresponds to TRBD2 (7 bases). The CDR3 extends over 14 amino acids. V was shortened by 5 bases and J by 2 bases, with 12 bases between the two germline ends. Germline V gives CDR1 SGHDT, CDR2 YYEEEE. The sequenced part of the CDR3 DNA is TGTGCCAGCAGTCGGGGGGCTCTCACAGATACG. Translating it yields CASSRGALTDT. The entire CDR3 protein reads CASSRGALTDTQYF. Drawing the rest from reference TRBV5-6 and TRBJ2-3, the complete variable domain is DAGVTQSPTHLIKTRGQQVTLRCSPKSGHDTVSWYQQALGQGPQFIFQYYEEEERQRGNFPDRFSGHQFPNYSSELNVNALLLGDSALYLCASSRGALTDTQYFGPGTRLTVL.

Worth noting for this clone: The read gets to within 3 residues of the CDR3 end, and the germline J gene fills in the rest. This chain uses TRBV20-1 with TRBJ1-2; perhaps TRBD1 as D (5 bases). Between the trimmed V and J ends, which lost 6 bases and 4 bases, there was a span of 12 bases. This CDR3 contains 12 residues. Per the germline V gene, CDR1 is DFQATT and CDR2 is SNEGSKA (reference sequence). The CDR3 reads CSAAQGRYGYTF. Partial CDR3 DNA: TGCAGTGCGGCTCAGGGTCGCTATGGC.

On this clone: The read terminates 3 residues before the CDR3 end, so the remaining end is supplied by the germline J gene. This rearrangement joins TRBV29-1 to TRBJ1-1; D is ambiguous. V was trimmed by 7 bases and J by 1 base, leaving 10 bases between them. Germline-derived CDR1 and CDR2 are SQVTM and ANQGSEA. The CDR3 runs 12 residues. CDR3 DNA, as far as it was read: TGCAGCGCGGCGGGCGGGAACACTGAA. It yields the protein CSAAGGNTE. The entire CDR3 protein is CSAAGGNTEAFF.

About this clone: From the germline J gene comes the end of the CDR3, since the read stops 3 residues before it. This chain uses TRBV5-1 with TRBJ2-1, with TRBD2 matching 11 bases. Germline values: CDR1 SGHRS, CDR2 YFSETQ. The CDR3 contains 15 residues. Germline trimming cut 4 bases from V and 5 bases from J; bases unmatched to any gene: 5. CDR3 protein: CASSQTSGAHNEQFF. CDR3 DNA (partial): TGCGCCAGCAGCCAGACTAGCGGGGCCCACAATGAG.

CDR3 DNA (partial): TGCGCCAGCAGCCTCCGGGACACCTTGAACACTGAA. Amino acid sequence: CASSLRDTLNTE. The CDR3 reads in full as CASSLRDTLNTEAFF. The V gene is TRBV4-1, the J gene TRBJ1-1, with D possibly being TRBD1 (6 bases). The read ends 3 residues before the CDR3 terminus; that terminus is restored from the germline J gene. CDR3 size: 15 residues. V was shortened by 4 bases and J by 0 bases, with 12 bases between the two germline ends. Germline loops: CDR1 MGHRA, CDR2 YSYEKL.

As to this clone: The CDR3 extends 3 residues past the end of the read, so its final part is completed from the germline J gene. The J gene is TRBJ2-2, the V gene TRBV20-1; TRBD1 matches at 9 bases. This CDR3 region has 14 residues. Per the germline V gene, CDR1 is DFQATT and CDR2 is SNEGSKA (reference sequence). With V trimmed by 4 bases and J by 6 bases, 6 bases remained unmatched. Partial CDR3 DNA: TGCAGTGCTACGAGGACAGGGGTCCCCGGGGAG. Translated, it gives CSATRTGVPGE. The CDR3 in full is CSATRTGVPGELFF.

As to this clone: The read ends 3 residues before the CDR3 terminus; that terminus is restored from the germline J gene. The J gene is TRBJ1-2, the V gene TRBV5-1, with TRBD1 as a possible D gene (5 bases). This CDR3 has 13 residues. V shed 4 bases and J shed 4 bases, with 11 bases lying between them. Germline CDR1 is SGHRS and CDR2 is YFSETQ. CDR3 protein: CASSPGVSYGYTF. The DNA read from the CDR3 is TGCGCCAGCAGCCCGGGGGTTTCCTATGGC. Using reference TRBV5-1 and TRBJ1-2 for the parts outside the CDR3, the full variable domain is KAGVTQTPRYLIKTRGQQVTLSCSPISGHRSVSWYQQTPGQGLQFLFEYFSETQRNKGNFPGRFSGRQFSNSRSEMNVSTLELGDSALYLCASSPGVSYGYTFGSGTRLTVV.

A note on this clone: Read data end 3 residues before the CDR3 end; the end is taken from the germline J gene. The V gene is TRBV7-9, the J gene TRBJ1-2; D gene unclear. Per germline, CDR1 SEHNR and CDR2 FQNEAQ (reference sequence). CDR3 length: 12 residues. The CDR3 DNA, read in part, is TGTGCCAGCAGCGCGGGAGGGAGCGAC. It specifies CASSAGGSD. The whole CDR3 sequence reads CASSAGGSDYTF.

Concerning this clone itself: Read sequence stops 3 residues before the CDR3 end, and the germline J gene provides the missing end. J is TRBJ1-2 and V is TRBV5-4; D is unclear. This CDR3 comprises 14 residues. Germline V gene data show CDR1 as SGHNT and CDR2 as YYREEE (reference sequence). CDR3 amino acids: CASSLVGSVSGYTF. The CDR3 DNA, read in part, is TGTGCCAGCAGCTTGGTCGGGTCCGTTAGCGGC.

Of note for this clone: Sequencing ends 3 residues short of the CDR3 end; the germline J gene provides the rest. The rearrangement joins TRBV10-3 to TRBJ1-6; D possibly corresponds to TRBD1 (5 bases). V was pared by 5 bases and J by 7 bases, with 21 bases between. The germline V gene has CDR1 ENHRY and CDR2 SYGVKD. The CDR3 consists of 17 residues. The chain's CDR3 is CAISPGLTQTRNSPLHF. The CDR3 bases that were read are TGTGCCATCAGTCCGGGACTGACGCAGACTCGAAATTCACCC.

On this clone itself: The read ends 3 residues early relative to the CDR3; the germline J gene fills the gap. The V gene is TRBV7-6, the J gene TRBJ1-2, with D perhaps matching TRBD1 (5 bases). The CDR3 sequence is 17 residues long. Germline lookup yields CDR1 SGHVS and CDR2 FNYEAQ. CDR3 amino acids: CASSLKLAGGQLYDYTF. Partial CDR3 DNA: TGTGCCAGCAGCTTAAAGCTAGCGGGGGGTCAATTGTACGAC.

On this clone: The read finishes 3 residues shy of the CDR3 end, and the germline J gene is used to complete it. The chain joins TRBV30 to TRBJ2-7, with no clear D. The CDR3 covers 13 residues. Germline V CDR1 and CDR2: GTSNPN, SVGIG (reference sequence). V gave up 3 bases and J gave up 2 bases, with 11 bases separating them. The covered CDR3 bases are TGTGCCTGGAGCTTTCCCAGCGCCTACGAG. Translated: CAWSFPSAYE. The whole CDR3 is CAWSFPSAYEQYF.

The CDR3 is CASSLWGQKQETQYF. Partial CDR3 DNA: TGTGCCAGCAGCTTATGGGGACAGAAACAAGAGACC. The chain uses TRBV7-3 and TRBJ2-5; 7 bases fit TRBD1. The read halts 3 residues ahead of the CDR3 end, with the missing end drawn from the germline J gene. Germline V CDR1 and CDR2: SGHTA, FQGTGA. The CDR3 length is 15 residues. V trimming: 2 bases; J trimming: 2 bases; junction bases outside the gene matches: 5. The variable domain in full, completed from reference TRBV7-3 and TRBJ2-5, reads GAGVSQTPSNKVTEKGKYVELRCDPISGHTALYWYRQSLGQGPEFLIYFQGTGAADDSGLPNDRFFAVRPEGSVSTLKIQRTERGDSAVYLCASSLWGQKQETQYFGPGTRLLVL.

A note on this clone: The CDR3 end lies 3 residues beyond the end of the read and is filled in from the germline J gene. The V call is TRBV28, the J call TRBJ2-3, with TRBD1 as a possible D gene (6 bases). CDR3 size: 14 residues. CDR1 and CDR2 (germline): MDHEN, SYDVKM. Trimming stripped 5 bases from V and 5 bases from J, with 14 bases between. The CDR3 bases that were read are TGTGCCAGCAGTCTCTACAGGGTTGGAGATACG. This sequence encodes CASSLYRVGDT. The CDR3 in its entirety is CASSLYRVGDTQYF. The whole variable domain, filled in from reference TRBV28 and TRBJ2-3, reads DVKVTQSSRYLVKRTGEKVFLECVQDMDHENMFWYRQDPGLGLRLIYFSYDVKMKEKGDIPEGYSVSREKKERFSLILESASTNQTSMYLCASSLYRVGDTQYFGPGTRLTVL.

About this clone: The CDR3 end lies 3 residues beyond the end of the read and is filled in from the germline J gene. The V gene is TRBV12-3 or TRBV12-4, the J gene TRBJ2-7, with D perhaps TRBD1 (6 bases). There are 14 residues in the CDR3. The germline V and J ends were trimmed by 4 bases and 2 bases, with 12 bases remaining between them. The sequenced CDR3 bases are TGTGCCAGCAGTTCCGCGGACAGACCCTACGAG. It yields the protein CASSSADRPYE. The entire CDR3 is CASSSADRPYEQYF.